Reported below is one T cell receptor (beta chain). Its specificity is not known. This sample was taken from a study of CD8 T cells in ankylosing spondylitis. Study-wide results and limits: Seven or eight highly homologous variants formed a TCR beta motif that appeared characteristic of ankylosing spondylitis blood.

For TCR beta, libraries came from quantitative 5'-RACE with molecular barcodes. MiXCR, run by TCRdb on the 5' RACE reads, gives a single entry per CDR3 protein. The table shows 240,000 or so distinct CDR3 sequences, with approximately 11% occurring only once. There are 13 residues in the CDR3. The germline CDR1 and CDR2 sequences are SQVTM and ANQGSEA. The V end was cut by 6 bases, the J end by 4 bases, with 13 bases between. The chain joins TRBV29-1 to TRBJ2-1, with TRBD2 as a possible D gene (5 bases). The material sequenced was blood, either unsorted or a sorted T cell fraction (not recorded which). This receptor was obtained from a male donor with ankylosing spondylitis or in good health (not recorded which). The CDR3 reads CSVFAGKYNEQFF. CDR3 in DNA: TGCAGCGTATTCGCCGGGAAATACAATGAGCAGTTCTTC.